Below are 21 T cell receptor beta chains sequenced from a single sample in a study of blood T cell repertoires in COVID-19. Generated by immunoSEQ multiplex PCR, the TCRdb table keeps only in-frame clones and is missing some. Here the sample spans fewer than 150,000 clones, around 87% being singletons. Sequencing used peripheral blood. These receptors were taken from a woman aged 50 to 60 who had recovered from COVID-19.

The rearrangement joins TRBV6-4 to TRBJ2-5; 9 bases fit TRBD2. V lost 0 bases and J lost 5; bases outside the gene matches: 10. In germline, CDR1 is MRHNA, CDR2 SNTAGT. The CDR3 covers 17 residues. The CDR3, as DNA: TGTGCCAGCAGTGACTCGAGGGTAGCGGGAGTTCGGGAGACCCAGTACTTC. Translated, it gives CASSDSRVAGVRETQYF.

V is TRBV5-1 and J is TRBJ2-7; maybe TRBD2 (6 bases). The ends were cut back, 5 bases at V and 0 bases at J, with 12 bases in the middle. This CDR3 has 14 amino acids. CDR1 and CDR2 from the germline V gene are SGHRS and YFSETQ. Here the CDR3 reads CASRVAVSSYEQYF. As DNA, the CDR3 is TGCGCCAGCAGAGTAGCGGTGAGCTCCTACGAGCAGTACTTC.

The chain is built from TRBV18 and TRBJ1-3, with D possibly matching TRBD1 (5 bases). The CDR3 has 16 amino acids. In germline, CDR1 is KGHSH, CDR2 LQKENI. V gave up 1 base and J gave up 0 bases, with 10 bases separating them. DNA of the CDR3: TGTGCCAGCTCACCACGGGGCCCAGACTCTGGAAACACCATATATTTT. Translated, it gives CASSPRGPDSGNTIYF. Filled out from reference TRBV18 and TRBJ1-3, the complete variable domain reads NAGVMQNPRHLVRRRGQEARLRCSPMKGHSHVYWYRQLPEEGLKFMVYLQKENIIDESGMPKERFSAEFPKEGPSILRIQQVVRGDSAAYFCASSPRGPDSGNTIYFGEGSWLTVV.

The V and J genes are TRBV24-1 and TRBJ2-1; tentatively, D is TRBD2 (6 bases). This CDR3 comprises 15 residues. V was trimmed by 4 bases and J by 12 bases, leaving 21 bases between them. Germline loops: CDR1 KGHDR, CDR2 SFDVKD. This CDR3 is CATSDPSTSPSAQFF. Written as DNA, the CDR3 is TGTGCCACCAGTGACCCGAGCACTAGCCCAAGCGCGCAGTTCTTC.

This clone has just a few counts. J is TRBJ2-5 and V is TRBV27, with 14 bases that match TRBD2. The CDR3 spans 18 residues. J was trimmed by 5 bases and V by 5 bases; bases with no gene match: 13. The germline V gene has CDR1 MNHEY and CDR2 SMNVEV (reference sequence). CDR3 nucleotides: TGTGCCAGCAGTCCGGGACTAGCGGGAGAGGGGCTGGGGGAGACCCAGTACTTC. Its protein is CASSPGLAGEGLGETQYF.

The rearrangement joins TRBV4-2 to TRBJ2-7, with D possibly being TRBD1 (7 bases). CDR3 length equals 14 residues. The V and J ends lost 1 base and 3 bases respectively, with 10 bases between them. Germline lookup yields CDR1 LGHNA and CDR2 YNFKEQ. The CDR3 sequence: CASSQGGTDYEQYF. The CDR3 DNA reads TGTGCCAGCAGCCAAGGCGGGACAGACTACGAGCAGTACTTC.

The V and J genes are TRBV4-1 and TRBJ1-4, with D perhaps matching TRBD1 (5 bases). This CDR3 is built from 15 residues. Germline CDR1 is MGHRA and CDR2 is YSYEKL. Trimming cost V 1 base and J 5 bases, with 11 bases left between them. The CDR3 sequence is CASSQGLGGNEKLFF. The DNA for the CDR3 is TGCGCCAGCAGCCAAGGGTTGGGGGGGAATGAAAAACTGTTTTTT.

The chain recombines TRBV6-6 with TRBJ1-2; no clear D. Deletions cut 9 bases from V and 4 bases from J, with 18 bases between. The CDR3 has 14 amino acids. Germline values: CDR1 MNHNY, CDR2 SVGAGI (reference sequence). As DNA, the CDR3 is TGTGCCAGTAAAGACCCGAGGAAAAGCTATGGCTACACCTTC. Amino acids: CASKDPRKSYGYTF.

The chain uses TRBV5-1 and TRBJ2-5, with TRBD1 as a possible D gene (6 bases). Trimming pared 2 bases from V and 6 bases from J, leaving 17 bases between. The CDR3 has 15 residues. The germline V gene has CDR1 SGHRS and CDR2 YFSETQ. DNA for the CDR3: TGCGCCAGCAGCTTCCCGGACAGCCTTGGGAAGACCCAGTACTTC. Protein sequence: CASSFPDSLGKTQYF.

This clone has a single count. The CDR3 DNA is TGTGCCAGCAGCGTAGGGGGGGGCTATGGCTACACCTTC. Protein: CASSVGGGYGYTF. The chain joins TRBV9 to TRBJ1-2; tentative D call: TRBD1 (5 bases). The CDR3 extends over 13 amino acids. Germline lookup yields CDR1 SGDLS and CDR2 YYNGEE. Trimming took 0 bases from V and 4 from J, leaving 7 bases between them.

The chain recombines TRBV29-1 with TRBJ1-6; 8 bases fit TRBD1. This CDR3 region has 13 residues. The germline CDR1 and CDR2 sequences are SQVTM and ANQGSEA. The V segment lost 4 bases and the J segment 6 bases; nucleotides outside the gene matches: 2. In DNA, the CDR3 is TGCAGCGTTGCGACAGGGGCTAATTCACCCCTCCACTTT. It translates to CSVATGANSPLHF.

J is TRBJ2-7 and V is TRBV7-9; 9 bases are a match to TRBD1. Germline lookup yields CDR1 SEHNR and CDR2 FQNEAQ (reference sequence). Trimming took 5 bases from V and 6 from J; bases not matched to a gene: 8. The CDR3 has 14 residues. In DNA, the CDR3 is TGTGCCAGCAGCACAGGGGGCGCGTCGCCCGAGCAGTACTTC. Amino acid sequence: CASSTGGASPEQYF.

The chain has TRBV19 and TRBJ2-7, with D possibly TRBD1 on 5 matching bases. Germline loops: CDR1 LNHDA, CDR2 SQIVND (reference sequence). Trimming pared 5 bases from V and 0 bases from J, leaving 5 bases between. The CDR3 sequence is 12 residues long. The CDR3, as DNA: TGTGCCAGTAGTGGGGCCTCCTACGAGCAGTACTTC. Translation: CASSGASYEQYF. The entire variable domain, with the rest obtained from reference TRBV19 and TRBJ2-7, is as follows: DGGITQSPKYLFRKEGQNVTLSCEQNLNHDAMYWYRQDPGQGLRLIYYSQIVNDFQKGDIAEGYSVSREKKESFPLTVTSAQKNPTAFYLCASSGASYEQYFGPGTRLTVT.

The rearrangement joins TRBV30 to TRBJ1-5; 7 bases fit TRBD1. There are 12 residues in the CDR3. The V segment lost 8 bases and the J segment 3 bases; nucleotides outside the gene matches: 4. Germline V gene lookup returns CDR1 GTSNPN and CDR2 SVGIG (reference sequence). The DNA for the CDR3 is TGTGCCGGTGGACAGGACAATCAGCCCCAGCATTTT. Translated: CAGGQDNQPQHF.

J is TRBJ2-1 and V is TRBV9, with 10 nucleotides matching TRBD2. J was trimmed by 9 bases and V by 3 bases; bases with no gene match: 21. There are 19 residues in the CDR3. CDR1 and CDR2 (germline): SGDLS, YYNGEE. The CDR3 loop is CASSAQFYRAGGSRIEQFF. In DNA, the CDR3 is TGTGCCAGCAGCGCCCAGTTTTACCGAGCGGGAGGGTCGCGGATTGAGCAGTTCTTC.

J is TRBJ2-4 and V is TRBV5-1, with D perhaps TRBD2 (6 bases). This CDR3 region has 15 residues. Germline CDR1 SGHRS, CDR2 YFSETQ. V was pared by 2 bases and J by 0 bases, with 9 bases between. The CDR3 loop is CASSFSGLAKNIQYF. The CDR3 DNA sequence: TGCGCCAGCAGCTTTAGCGGATTAGCCAAAAACATTCAGTACTTC.

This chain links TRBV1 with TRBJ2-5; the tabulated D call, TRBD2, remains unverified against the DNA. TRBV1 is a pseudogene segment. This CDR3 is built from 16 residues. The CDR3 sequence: CTSSELAGEREETQYF. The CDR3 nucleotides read TGCACCAGCAGCGAATTAGCGGGGGAACGAGAAGAGACCCAGTACTTC.

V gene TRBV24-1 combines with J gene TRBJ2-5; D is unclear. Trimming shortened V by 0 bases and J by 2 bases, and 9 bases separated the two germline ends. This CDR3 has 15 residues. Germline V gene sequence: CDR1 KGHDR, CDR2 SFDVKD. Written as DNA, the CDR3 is TGTGCCACCAGTGATTTGACCGGGTGGCAAGAGACCCAGTACTTC. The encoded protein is CATSDLTGWQETQYF.

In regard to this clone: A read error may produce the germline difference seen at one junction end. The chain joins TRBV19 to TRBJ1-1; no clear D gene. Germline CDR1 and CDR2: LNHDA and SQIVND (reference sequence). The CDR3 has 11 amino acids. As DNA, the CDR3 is TGTGCCAGTAGTATTATGCAGGAATTTCTTTTT. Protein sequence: CASSIMQEFLF.

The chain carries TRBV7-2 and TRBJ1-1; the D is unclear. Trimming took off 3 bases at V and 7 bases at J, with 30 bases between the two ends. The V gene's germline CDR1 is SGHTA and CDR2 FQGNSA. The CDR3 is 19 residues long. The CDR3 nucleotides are TGTGCCAGCAGCTTCGTTTCCATGCGCGTAGGGAGGGAGGCGGATGAAGCTTTCTTT. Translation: CASSFVSMRVGREADEAFF.

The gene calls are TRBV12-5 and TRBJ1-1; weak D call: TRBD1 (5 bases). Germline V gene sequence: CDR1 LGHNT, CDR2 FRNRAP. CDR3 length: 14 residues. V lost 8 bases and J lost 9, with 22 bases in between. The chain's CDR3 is CASQRQSMSNQAFF. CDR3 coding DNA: TGTGCTAGTCAGAGACAGAGTATGTCAAATCAAGCTTTCTTT.